This T cell receptor (beta chain) was identified in a study of T-cell memory formation after mild COVID-19. General observations from the study: Pre-infection memory held some responding clones, suggesting pre-existing cross-reactive T cells responded.

MiXCR, run by TCRdb on the 5' RACE reads, gives a single entry per CDR3 protein. The data show roughly 340,000 distinct CDR3 sequences, approximately 15% seen once. Details on this clonotype: Its cognate antigen is unknown.

Germline V gene sequence: CDR1 SGDLS, CDR2 YYNGEE. The CDR3 runs to 14 residues. V dropped 7 bases and J dropped 0 bases, with 10 bases sitting between them. This TCR was recovered from a man between 18 and 35 years old who had mild COVID-19 (a few samples of this study predate the infection). Cell type and time point are not known. Sequencing was done on a sample of PBMCs or a T cell subset sorted from them (not recorded which). V gene TRBV9 combines with J gene TRBJ2-2, with D possibly being TRBD1 or TRBD2 (6 bases each). The CDR3 nucleotides read TGTGCCAGCGGGGGGCTCGCGAACACCGGGGAGCTGTTTTTT. Translated, it gives CASGGLANTGELFF.